This T cell receptor beta chain was identified in a study of regulatory T cells in long-lasting Graves disease. Findings and limits, study-wide: TCR diversity in persistent Graves' patients was below that of newly diagnosed ones.

This CDR3 has 15 residues. Germline lookup yields CDR1 SGDLS and CDR2 YYNGEE. The germline V and J ends were trimmed by 4 bases and 0 bases, with 12 bases remaining between them. According to the study, TCR beta libraries were built with iRepertoire HTBI primers and CDR3-region Arm-PCR. One entry per CDR3 protein results from TCRdb running MiXCR on the multiplex PCR reads. Of 450,000 to 700,000 distinct CDR3 sequences listed, roughly 13% are singletons. The time point denotes: newly diagnosed GD, antithyroid drugs for less than 3 months. The authors made the TCR library using RNA they extracted from PBMCs. Tubes containing EDTA received around 9.9 milliliters of drawn peripheral blood. Of note for this clonotype: Its antigen remains unknown.

In addition, the sample was reused for a study of T cells in Graves' hyperthyroidism and ophthalmopathy. That source adds: Uncontrolled infections, other autoimmune diseases, pregnancy or lactation led to exclusion of patients. Most thyroid clonotypes with frequency above 0.001 were detected in blood.

Sequences were derived from peripheral blood mononuclear cells (PBMCs), sampled at new diagnosis, from a patient treated with antithyroid drugs. The chain links TRBV9 to TRBJ2-3, with D possibly TRBD1 on 6 matching bases. This receptor was taken from a man under 40 with Graves disease. CDR3 sequence: CASSPQGHSTDTQYF. In nucleotides, the CDR3 is TGTGCCAGCAGCCCTCAGGGGCATAGCACAGATACGCAGTATTTT. The full variable domain, its missing parts supplied by reference TRBV9 and TRBJ2-3, is DSGVTQTPKHLITATGQRVTLRCSPRSGDLSVYWYQQSLDQGLQFLIQYYNGEERAKGNILERFSAQQFPDLHSELNLSSLELGDSALYFCASSPQGHSTDTQYFGPGTRLTVL.